A selection of T cell receptor beta chains follows, all from one sample in a study of T cell repertoires in cytomegalovirus infection. Each CDR3 protein gets one entry after TCRdb re-called the reads with MiXCR. The sample shows about 900,000 distinct CDR3 sequences, around 31% of them seen only once. No antigen has been assigned to these receptors. The sequencing here drew on cultured CD8+ T cells from PBMCs, taken from culture after CMV antigen stimulation. The receptor set was obtained from a human donor in good health (CMV status not recorded). Some clones in this sample may be carry-over from other donors' samples. Both conserved end residues are part of each CDR3. The D gene is left open where the match is weak. Expanded clones get a size class; other rows say once, few or many, or leave the size out.

j_call,v_call,clone_size,d_call,cdr3_nt,cdr3_aa
TRBJ2-3,TRBV27,.,.,TGTGCCAGCAGGCCGGGGGCCCCTAGCCCGATGGAGTATTTT,CASRPGAPSPMEYF
TRBJ2-5,TRBV6-5,.,TRBD2,TGTGCCAGCAGTTACTTCCCCACGACTAGCGGCCAAGAGACCCAGTACTTC,CASSYFPTTSGQETQYF
TRBJ1-2,TRBV7-4,few,.,TGTGCCAGCAGCCCGGGGGACGCTGGAGGCTACACCTTC,CASSPGDAGGYTF
TRBJ2-5,TRBV25-1,.,.,TGTGCCAGCAGGCCCCCGGGGCGTGAGACCCAGTACTTC,CASRPPGRETQYF
TRBJ1-5,TRBV28,few,.,TGTGCCAGCAGTCTCACAGGGATGGCGAACAATCAGCCCCAGCATTTT,CASSLTGMANNQPQHF
TRBJ2-1,TRBV5-1,.,.,TGCGCCAGCAGCATTGGGGGCCAAAAGCAGTTCTTC,CASSIGGQKQFF
TRBJ1-2,TRBV7-2,many,TRBD1,TGTGCCAGCAGAAATTCGGACAGGGGTTCCGGCTATGGCTACACCTTC,CASRNSDRGSGYGYTF
TRBJ2-2,TRBV6-2/TRBV6-3,few,.,TGTGCCAGCAGTTACTCCCCGACACCGAACACCGGGGAGCTGTTTTTT,CASSYSPTPNTGELFF
TRBJ1-1,TRBV7-6,many,.,TGTGCCAGCAGCTTAACCCCCGGGCCCCTAAACCGTGAAGCTTTCTTT,CASSLTPGPLNREAFF
TRBJ2-3,TRBV6-8,.,.,TGTGCCAGCAGTTACTCCGACCCGCCAGATACGCAGTATTTT,CASSYSDPPDTQYF
TRBJ1-5,TRBV9,.,.,TGTGCCAGCAGCGTACGAGGAAACGAGAATCAGCCCCAGCATTTT,CASSVRGNENQPQHF
TRBJ1-6,TRBV28,.,.,TGTGCCAGCAGGCCCCAGGATTCCTCTTCACCCCTCCACTTT,CASRPQDSSSPLHF
TRBJ2-3,TRBV15,few,.,TGTGCCACCCGCTCTGGAACTGGGGGGGGCGGCACAGATACGCAGTATTTT,CATRSGTGGGGTDTQYF
TRBJ1-2,TRBV2,.,.,TGTGCCAGCACCCCCGGGCCTCGGGATGGCTACACCTTC,CASTPGPRDGYTF
TRBJ2-3,TRBV15,.,.,TGTGCCACCAGCAGAGCGGGGGTATTCACAGATACGCAGTATTTT,CATSRAGVFTDTQYF
TRBJ2-1,TRBV24-1,.,.,TGTGCCACCAGTGATCCTCCCCTCGCGGGGACCTACAATGAGCAGTTCTTC,CATSDPPLAGTYNEQFF
TRBJ2-3,TRBV27,once,.,TGTGCCAGCAGTACCGTCTCATGGGATACGCAGTATTTT,CASSTVSWDTQYF
TRBJ2-1,TRBV27,.,TRBD2,TGTGCCAGCAGTTCCGGGACTAGCATCAATGAGCAGTTCTTC,CASSSGTSINEQFF
TRBJ1-1,TRBV12-3/TRBV12-4,.,.,TGTGCCAACAGTTTTGGGGAACCTGAAGCTTTCTTT,CANSFGEPEAFF
TRBJ1-2,TRBV7-8,many,.,TGTGCCAGCAGCTTAGGGGACCCACGCTACACCTTC,CASSLGDPRYTF
TRBJ2-5,TRBV20-1,.,.,TGCAGTGCTCAGTTCGAGACCCAGTACTTC,CSAQFETQYF